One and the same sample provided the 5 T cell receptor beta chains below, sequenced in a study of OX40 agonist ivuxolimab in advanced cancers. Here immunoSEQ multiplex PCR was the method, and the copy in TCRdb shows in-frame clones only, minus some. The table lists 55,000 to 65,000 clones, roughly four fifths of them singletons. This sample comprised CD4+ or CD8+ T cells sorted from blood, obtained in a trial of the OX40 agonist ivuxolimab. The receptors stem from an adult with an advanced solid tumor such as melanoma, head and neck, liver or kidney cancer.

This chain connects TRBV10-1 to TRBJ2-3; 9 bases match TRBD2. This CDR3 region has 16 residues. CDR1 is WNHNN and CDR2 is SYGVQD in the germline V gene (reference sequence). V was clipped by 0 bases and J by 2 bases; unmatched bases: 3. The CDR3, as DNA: TGCGCCAGCAGTGAGTCGGCGGGGGGGCACACAGATACGCAGTATTTT. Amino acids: CASSESAGGHTDTQYF.

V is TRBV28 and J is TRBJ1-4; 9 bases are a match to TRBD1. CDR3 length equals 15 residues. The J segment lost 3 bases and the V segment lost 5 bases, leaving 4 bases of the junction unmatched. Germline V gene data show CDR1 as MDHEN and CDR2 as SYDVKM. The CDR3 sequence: CASSPGQGSNEKLFF. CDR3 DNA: TGTGCCAGCAGTCCCGGACAGGGGTCTAATGAAAAACTGTTTTTT.

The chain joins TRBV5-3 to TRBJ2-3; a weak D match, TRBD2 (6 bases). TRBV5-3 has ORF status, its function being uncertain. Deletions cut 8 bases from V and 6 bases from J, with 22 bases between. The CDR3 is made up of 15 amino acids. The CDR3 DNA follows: TGTGCCAGCGGGACTTCGGGCCCCGGGCCTGATACGCAGTATTTT. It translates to CASGTSGPGPDTQYF.

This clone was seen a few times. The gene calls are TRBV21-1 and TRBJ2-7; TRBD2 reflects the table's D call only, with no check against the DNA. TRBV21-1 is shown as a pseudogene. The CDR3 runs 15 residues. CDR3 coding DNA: TGTGCCAGCAACAGGAGTGGGAGGGAGGAATACGAGCAGTACTTC. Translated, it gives CASNRSGREEYEQYF.

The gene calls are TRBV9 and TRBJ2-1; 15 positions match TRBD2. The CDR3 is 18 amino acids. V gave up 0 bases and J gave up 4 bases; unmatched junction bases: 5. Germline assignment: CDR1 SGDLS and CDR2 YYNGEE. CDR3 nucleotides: TGTGCCAGCAGCGTAGACGGACTAGCGGGGGGGCCGTACAATGAGCAGTTCTTC. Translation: CASSVDGLAGGPYNEQFF.